The 14 T cell receptor beta chains below all came from one sample that was sequenced in a study of T cell responses to AZD1222 COVID-19 vaccine. TCRdb's copy holds only in-frame clones and misses some; the assay was immunoSEQ multiplex PCR. The sample consists of 90,000 to 120,000 clones, about 90% of them appearing once. The source material was peripheral blood, sampled 28 days after the second AZD1222 dose. The receptor source for this set is an adult who received the AZD1222 COVID-19 vaccine.

The chain has TRBV5-1 and TRBJ2-1, with D unclear. The germline V and J ends were trimmed by 1 base and 3 bases, with 5 bases remaining between them. This CDR3 comprises 13 residues. CDR1 is SGHRS and CDR2 is YFSETQ in the germline V gene. This chain's CDR3 is CASSLTDYNEQFF. In DNA form, the CDR3 reads TGCGCCAGCAGCTTGACAGACTACAATGAGCAGTTCTTC.

The chain carries TRBV15 and TRBJ1-5, with D tentatively TRBD1 (5 bases). The CDR3 contains 15 residues. V lost 5 bases and J lost 3, with 14 bases in between. CDR1 and CDR2 from the germline V gene are LNHNV and YYDKDF (reference sequence). The CDR3 sequence is CATSPHGGPNQPQHF. The CDR3 bases are TGTGCCACCAGCCCCCATGGGGGACCCAATCAGCCCCAGCATTTT.

The chain uses TRBV5-4 and TRBJ2-3, with D unclear. Germline V lookup: CDR1 SGHNT, CDR2 YYREEE (reference sequence). The CDR3 is made up of 14 amino acids. Trimming shortened V by 1 base and J by 0 bases, and 6 bases separated the two germline ends. CDR3 sequence (DNA): TGTGCCAGCAGCTTGTGGGTGAGCACAGATACGCAGTATTTT. As protein: CASSLWVSTDTQYF.

The rearrangement links TRBV12-5 to TRBJ2-7, with D maybe TRBD1 (6 bases). Germline V gives CDR1 LGHNT, CDR2 FRNRAP. V lost 6 bases to trimming and J lost 2 bases, with 8 bases between them. This CDR3 has 12 residues. The CDR3, as DNA: TGTGCTAGTGGGGGGGCCACCTACGAGCAGTACTTC. Translated: CASGGATYEQYF.

By proportion, this clone is medium-sized (0.01 to 0.1%). This rearrangement joins TRBV14 to TRBJ2-7, with D hard to call. Germline V CDR1 and CDR2: SGHDN, FVKESK. CDR3 size: 14 residues. The V end lost 2 bases, the J end lost 6 bases, and 14 bases lay between the germline ends. The CDR3 here is CASSQFEGVGEQYF. The CDR3 coding sequence is TGTGCCAGCAGCCAATTTGAAGGAGTTGGCGAGCAGTACTTC.

This chain's CDR3 is CASSLFGSGGLGSPLHF. In DNA, the CDR3 is TGTGCCAGCAGTTTATTTGGGTCGGGGGGCTTGGGGTCACCCCTCCACTTT. The chain has TRBV27 and TRBJ1-6, with a possible D match to TRBD1 (6 bases). Germline-derived CDR1 and CDR2 are MNHEY and SMNVEV (reference sequence). The germline V and J ends were trimmed by 1 base and 10 bases, with 20 bases remaining between them. CDR3 length: 17 amino acids.

The chain recombines TRBV5-1 with TRBJ1-3, with D possibly matching TRBD1 (5 bases). V was clipped by 4 bases and J by 2 bases, with 13 bases between them. Germline CDR1 is SGHRS and CDR2 is YFSETQ. This CDR3 contains 15 residues. The CDR3 reads CASSPEGLAGNTIYF. CDR3 nucleotide sequence: TGCGCCAGCAGCCCGGAGGGGCTGGCTGGAAACACCATATATTTT.

The chain is built from TRBV3-1 (or the pseudogene TRBV3-2) and TRBJ2-1; 12 bases are shared with TRBD2. The germline V gene encodes CDR1 LGHDT and CDR2 YNNKEL (reference sequence). The J segment lost 4 bases and the V segment lost 4 bases, leaving 5 bases of the junction unmatched. The CDR3 length is 16 residues. For the CDR3, the DNA is TGTGCCAGCAGCCGCGGACTAGCGGGAAATTACAATGAGCAGTTCTTC. The encoded protein is CASSRGLAGNYNEQFF.

The V and J genes are TRBV9 and TRBJ1-6; no clear D. Germline CDR1 and CDR2: SGDLS and YYNGEE. The V and J ends lost 0 bases and 7 bases respectively, with 14 bases between them. The CDR3 has 16 amino acids. The CDR3 loop is CASSVGLAGANSPLHF. In nucleotides, the CDR3 is TGTGCCAGCAGCGTAGGCTTGGCAGGAGCCAATTCACCCCTCCACTTT.

The V gene is TRBV6-5, the J gene TRBJ2-5, with D possibly being TRBD2 (5 bases). The CDR3 covers 13 residues. The germline gives CDR1 MNHEY, CDR2 SVGAGI. V shed 7 bases and J shed 5 bases, with 14 bases lying between them. The CDR3 region is CASTRAGGETQYF. CDR3 coding DNA: TGTGCCAGCACCCGCGCGGGTGGGGAGACCCAGTACTTC.

The gene calls are TRBV14 and TRBJ1-2; D is unresolved. V lost 1 base and J 3 bases, leaving 12 bases between the germline ends. Germline lookup yields CDR1 SGHDN and CDR2 FVKESK. The CDR3 has 15 amino acids. The CDR3 bases are TGTGCCAGCAGCCAAGTGGAGGGATGGTACTATGGCTACACCTTC. Translated: CASSQVEGWYYGYTF.

The sample holds a few counts of this clone. The chain is built from TRBV6-4 and TRBJ2-2, with 8 bases fitting TRBD1. The CDR3 is made up of 14 amino acids. Unmatched junction bases numbered 5, after V lost 6 bases and J lost 5 bases. CDR1 and CDR2 (germline): MRHNA, SNTAGT. The CDR3 DNA is TGTGCCAGCAGCCAGGGGGCGAGTACCGGGGAGCTGTTTTTT. It encodes CASSQGASTGELFF.

V gene TRBV7-2 combines with J gene TRBJ1-1; D might be TRBD1 (5 bases). This CDR3 region has 15 residues. Trimming left V 5 bases short and J 1 base short, with 14 bases between. Germline CDR1 is SGHTA and CDR2 is FQGNSA. CDR3 sequence (DNA): TGTGCCAGCAGCCTCTTACAGGCGCGGAACACTGAAGCTTTCTTT. Its protein product is CASSLLQARNTEAFF.

The chain joins TRBV12-3 or TRBV12-4 to TRBJ1-1, with D unresolved. This CDR3 has 13 amino acids. Trimming removed 6 bases at V and 3 bases at J, with 11 bases between. Written as DNA, the CDR3 is TGTGCCAGCAGCCCACGACCTTACACTGAAGCTTTCTTT. As protein: CASSPRPYTEAFF.